Sequencing of this TCR beta chain was carried out in a study of blood T cell repertoires in COVID-19. The sample holds one count of this clone. In the authors' workflow: Reference gene primer amplification gave nucleated cell count estimates. The method was immunoSEQ multiplex PCR; TCRdb's version includes in-frame clones alone and lacks a portion of them. V and J calls and clone size are those listed in that table; D and trimming were worked out from the DNA. The sample contains roughly 120,000 clones, 86% of which appear only once. Sequenced: peripheral blood. This TCR derives from a man in his forties or fifties with acute or convalescent COVID-19.

In DNA, the CDR3 is TGTGCCAGCAGTCAACCGGCAGGGTTGAACACTGAAGCTTTCTTT. Its translation is CASSQPAGLNTEAFF. The gene calls are TRBV25-1 and TRBJ1-1; D may be TRBD1 (5 bases). This CDR3 region has 15 residues. V lost 5 bases and J lost 0, with 13 bases in between. CDR1 and CDR2 (germline): MGHDK, SYGVNS.